The 24 T cell receptor beta chains below were found in one sample sequenced in a study of T cells in Graves' hyperthyroidism and ophthalmopathy. Amplification targeted TCR beta CDR3 regions from RNA transcripts. The HTBI primer set was used in a first-round RT-PCR of the TCR CDR3. TCRdb independently ran MiXCR on the multiplex PCR reads; one entry per CDR3 protein. This sample has a few hundred thousand distinct CDR3 sequences, with roughly 13% found just once. Sequenced input: blood. Receptors were obtained from a woman under 30 with Graves' hyperthyroidism.

With respect to this clonotype: A much larger clone differs from this one at a single base, so this may be a read error. V is TRBV20-1 and J is TRBJ2-7, with 15 bases aligning to TRBD2. Germline CDR1 and CDR2: DFQATT and SNEGSKA (reference sequence). Unmatched junction bases numbered 10, after V lost 6 bases and J lost 7 bases. CDR3 length: 15 residues. The CDR3: CSARTSGGAFGEQYF. DNA for the CDR3: TGCAGTGCCAGGACTAGCGGGGGGGCCTTTGGAGAGCAGTACTTC.

The V call is TRBV12-3 or TRBV12-4, the J call TRBJ2-2; D gene ambiguous. The length of the CDR3 is 15 residues. The V end was cut by 3 bases, the J end by 6 bases, with 14 bases between. Here the CDR3 reads CASSFSTQRPGELFF. CDR3 bases: TGTGCCAGCAGTTTCAGTACTCAACGGCCCGGGGAGCTGTTTTTT.

This clonotype was detected ten times or more. This chain's CDR3 is CSADGLHGYTF. Written as DNA, the CDR3 is TGCAGTGCTGACGGCTTACATGGCTACACCTTC. The rearrangement uses TRBV20-1 and TRBJ1-2; D gene uncertain. CDR1 and CDR2 from the germline V gene are DFQATT and SNEGSKA (reference sequence). V gave up 5 bases and J gave up 6 bases, with 10 bases separating them. The CDR3 is made up of 11 amino acids.

This clonotype was detected a few times. The chain has TRBV19 and TRBJ2-3; D is unclear. The CDR3 is 14 residues long. Trimming left V 9 bases short and J 0 bases short, with 13 bases between. Per the germline V gene, CDR1 is LNHDA and CDR2 is SQIVND (reference sequence). The CDR3 DNA is TGTGCCAGCCGAATAACATCTAGCACAGATACGCAGTATTTT. Its translation: CASRITSSTDTQYF.

In this sample, this clonotype turned up many times. The V and J genes are TRBV30 and TRBJ1-1, with TRBD1 matching over 10 bases. This CDR3 spans 15 amino acids. Trimming took 4 bases from V and 3 from J; bases not matched to a gene: 8. Germline values: CDR1 GTSNPN, CDR2 SVGIG (reference sequence). CDR3: CAWTNPGTGDTEAFF. For the CDR3, the DNA is TGTGCCTGGACAAACCCCGGGACAGGGGACACTGAAGCTTTCTTT.

This clonotype was counted ten times or more. This chain uses TRBV30 with TRBJ1-3; no reliable D call. The CDR3 contains 16 residues. V was pared by 4 bases and J by 2 bases, with 18 bases between. Germline CDR1 reads GTSNPN; CDR2 reads SVGIG (reference sequence). CDR3 nucleotide sequence: TGTGCCTGGATTCGTATTGTGAGGAGCGCTGGAAACACCATATATTTT. As protein: CAWIRIVRSAGNTIYF.

This clonotype was seen ten or more times. This rearrangement joins TRBV19 to TRBJ2-5; D gene uncertain. Germline CDR1 and CDR2: LNHDA and SQIVND (reference sequence). The CDR3 covers 14 residues. V was shortened by 3 bases and J by 1 base, with 9 bases between the two germline ends. The CDR3 loop is CASSIGPIQETQYF. DNA of the CDR3: TGTGCCAGTAGTATCGGGCCCATCCAAGAGACCCAGTACTTC.

This clonotype showed up many times. The rearrangement joins TRBV30 to TRBJ1-1; TRBD1 might be the D (5 bases). The V and J ends lost 4 bases and 4 bases respectively, with 13 bases between them. This CDR3 is 13 amino acids long. Germline V lookup: CDR1 GTSNPN, CDR2 SVGIG (reference sequence). CDR3 loop: CAWTWGGGTEAFF. CDR3 in DNA: TGTGCCTGGACCTGGGGGGGAGGCACTGAAGCTTTCTTT.

This clonotype occurred many times. The rearrangement uses TRBV11-2 and TRBJ1-1; unclear D gene. Germline loops: CDR1 SGHAT, CDR2 FQNNGV. V dropped 6 bases and J dropped 7 bases, with 9 bases sitting between them. CDR3 length: 11 amino acids. Here the CDR3 reads CASSLYGEAFF. Written as DNA, the CDR3 is TGTGCCAGCAGTTTATACGGTGAAGCTTTCTTT. Full variable domain (missing parts from reference TRBV11-2 and TRBJ1-1): EAGVAQSPRYKIIEKRQSVAFWCNPISGHATLYWYQQILGQGPKLLIQFQNNGVVDDSQLPKDRFSAERLKGVDSTLKIQPAKLEDSAVYLCASSLYGEAFFGQGTRLTVV.

This clonotype has ten or more counts. The chain carries TRBV6-1 and TRBJ2-5; unclear D gene. The germline gives CDR1 MNHNS, CDR2 SASEGT. The CDR3 length is 12 residues. Trimming took 5 bases from V and 5 from J, leaving 9 bases between them. CDR3 loop: CASSSRRETQYF. CDR3 coding DNA: TGTGCCAGCAGTTCCAGAAGGGAGACCCAGTACTTC.

The sample holds many counts of this clonotype. This chain uses TRBV27 with TRBJ2-7; D is possibly TRBD1 (5 bases). The V gene lost 5 bases and the J gene lost 2 bases, with 13 bases spanning the gap. CDR1 is MNHEY and CDR2 is SMNVEV in the germline V gene (reference sequence). CDR3 length: 14 residues. CDR3 coding DNA: TGTGCCAGCAGTAACCAGGGTAAAGCCTACGAGCAGTACTTC. Translated: CASSNQGKAYEQYF.

This clonotype is classed as medium-sized. V usage is TRBV11-2 and J usage is TRBJ2-1, with unresolved D. The germline V gene encodes CDR1 SGHAT and CDR2 FQNNGV. V lost 5 bases to trimming and J lost 7 bases, with 12 bases between them. CDR3 size: 13 residues. In DNA form, the CDR3 reads TGTGCCAGCAGCCCGAATAGTGGGAATGAGCAGTTCTTC. It is translated as CASSPNSGNEQFF.

A word on this clonotype: A much larger clonotype is one base distant, so this may be a read error. This rearrangement joins TRBV18 to TRBJ1-4; 7 bases are shared with TRBD1. Germline CDR1 reads KGHSH; CDR2 reads LQKENI. The CDR3 runs 15 residues. V was pared by 8 bases and J by 4 bases, with 10 bases of the junction left unmatched. As DNA, the CDR3 is TGTGCCAGCACACTAACGGGACAGCTTAATGAAAAACTGTTTTTT. It yields the protein CASTLTGQLNEKLFF.

This clonotype has at least ten counts. The rearrangement joins TRBV6-1 to TRBJ2-5, with 8 bases lining up with TRBD1. Germline values: CDR1 MNHNS, CDR2 SASEGT. Trimming at V came to 5 bases and at J to 0 bases, leaving 8 bases not matched to a gene. This CDR3 is 16 amino acids long. The CDR3 loop is CASSQPTGVYQETQYF. The DNA for the CDR3 is TGTGCCAGCAGTCAACCGACAGGGGTGTACCAAGAGACCCAGTACTTC.

The chain combines TRBV20-1 with TRBJ2-7; D not resolved. The length of the CDR3 is 14 residues. CDR1 and CDR2 from the germline V gene are DFQATT and SNEGSKA (reference sequence). V gave up 0 bases and J gave up 0 bases, with 9 bases separating them. The CDR3 spells CSARDMDGSYEQYF. The CDR3 DNA reads TGCAGTGCTAGAGATATGGACGGCTCCTACGAGCAGTACTTC.

This clonotype has at least ten counts. The chain combines TRBV7-3 with TRBJ1-1; D remains unclear. This CDR3 region has 15 residues. The V gene lost 5 bases and the J gene lost 4 bases, with 17 bases spanning the gap. CDR1 is SGHTA and CDR2 is FQGTGA in the germline V gene. The CDR3 region is CASSPPGGVITEAFF. The DNA for the CDR3 is TGTGCCAGCAGCCCCCCGGGCGGGGTGATCACTGAAGCTTTCTTT.

This clonotype came up many times. The chain combines TRBV7-3 with TRBJ2-1; D possibly uses TRBD1 or TRBD2 (5 bases each). The length of the CDR3 is 14 residues. Germline lookup yields CDR1 SGHTA and CDR2 FQGTGA. Between the trimmed V and J ends, which lost 2 bases and 7 bases, there was a span of 12 bases. CDR3 protein: CASSLFGGVNEQFF. Written as DNA, the CDR3 is TGTGCCAGCAGCTTATTTGGGGGTGTTAATGAGCAGTTCTTC.

CDR3 amino acids: CASSSDRARVMNTEAFF. For the CDR3, the DNA is TGTGCCAGCAGCTCGGACAGGGCACGGGTAATGAACACTGAAGCTTTCTTT. The rearrangement uses TRBV5-8 and TRBJ1-1; 8 bases are a match to TRBD1. The V gene end was trimmed by 3 bases and the J gene end by 0 bases; junction bases not matched to a gene: 10. Germline V lookup: CDR1 SGHTS, CDR2 YDEGEE. The CDR3 length is 17 residues.

Concerning this clonotype itself: A single base separates this from a much larger clone, so it may be a read error. The V call is TRBV11-3, the J call TRBJ2-2; 7 bases are a match to TRBD2. Per the germline V gene, CDR1 is SGHNT and CDR2 is YENEEA. The CDR3 has 15 amino acids. The J segment lost 6 bases and the V segment lost 0 bases, leaving 4 bases of the junction unmatched. CDR3: CASSLDAGVSGELFF. The CDR3 DNA sequence: TGTGCCAGCAGCTTAGACGCGGGAGTATCCGGGGAGCTGTTTTTT.

This clonotype has a count of ten or more. The V and J genes are TRBV11-1 and TRBJ2-7, with 7 bases fitting TRBD2. The CDR3 runs to 14 residues. After removal of 8 bases from V and 0 bases from J, the junction contained 7 bases not matched to a gene. In germline, CDR1 is SGHAT, CDR2 FQDESV (reference sequence). In DNA, the CDR3 is TGTGCCAGCCGGGGGGACTCCTTCTCCTACGAGCAGTACTTC. The encoded protein is CASRGDSFSYEQYF. The full variable domain, its missing parts supplied by reference TRBV11-1 and TRBJ2-7, is EAEVAQSPRYKITEKSQAVAFWCDPISGHATLYWYRQILGQGPELLVQFQDESVVDDSQLPKDRFSAERLKGVDSTLKIQPAELGDSAMYLCASRGDSFSYEQYFGPGTRLTVT.

This clonotype was picked up many times. V usage is TRBV29-1 and J usage is TRBJ2-7; the D gene is possibly TRBD2 (6 bases). The CDR3 runs 14 residues. CDR1 is SQVTM, CDR2 ANQGSEA, per germline. V lost 5 bases and J 2 bases, leaving 16 bases between the germline ends. The CDR3 reads CSVSRGAGPYEQYF. The CDR3 DNA reads as TGCAGCGTTTCCCGGGGTGCGGGACCCTACGAGCAGTACTTC.

This clonotype was observed many times. This chain connects TRBV20-1 to TRBJ2-5; unclear D gene. The CDR3 has 15 amino acids. V shed 0 bases and J shed 5 bases, with 16 bases lying between them. Germline V gene sequence: CDR1 DFQATT, CDR2 SNEGSKA (reference sequence). CDR3 bases: TGCAGTGCTAGAGATCTGGATACCCAAAGGGAGACCCAGTACTTC. As protein: CSARDLDTQRETQYF.

The J gene is TRBJ2-5, the V gene TRBV6-1; D remains unclear. Germline-derived CDR1 and CDR2 are MNHNS and SASEGT. V shed 8 bases and J shed 4 bases, with 11 bases lying between them. CDR3 length: 12 residues. CDR3 nucleotides: TGTGCCAGCGGGGATTACTTAGAGACCCAGTACTTC. This codes for CASGDYLETQYF.

V usage is TRBV6-1 and J usage is TRBJ1-1, with D perhaps TRBD1 (6 bases). Trimming left V 3 bases short and J 4 bases short, with 12 bases between. CDR3 size: 14 residues. Germline-derived CDR1 and CDR2 are MNHNS and SASEGT. CDR3 region: CASSDDRPSTEAFF. DNA of the CDR3: TGTGCCAGCAGTGACGACAGGCCGAGCACTGAAGCTTTCTTT.